This TCR beta chain is drawn from a study of monozygotic twins with inflammatory bowel disease. With regard to this clonotype: Its antigen is still unknown.

Added by template switching were UMIs that each held a 6-nucleotide sample barcode. TCRdb re-called the 5' RACE reads and gives one entry per CDR3 protein, without DNA. The table lists about 380,000 distinct CDR3 sequences. In germline, CDR1 is DFQATT, CDR2 SNEGSKA (reference sequence). The CDR3 covers 17 residues. Study conclusions and caveats: Between concordant and discordant twins, repertoire similarity failed to differ, a result that limited power may explain.

The sequence was collected from a human donor with ulcerative colitis or Crohn's disease, or a healthy co-twin of an affected twin (not recorded which). The sample was blood. The genes are TRBV20-1 and TRBJ2-7; the D call of TRBD2 rests on TCRdb alone, since no DNA is present to check it. CDR3 amino acids: CSARLGPLGGGSYEQYF.